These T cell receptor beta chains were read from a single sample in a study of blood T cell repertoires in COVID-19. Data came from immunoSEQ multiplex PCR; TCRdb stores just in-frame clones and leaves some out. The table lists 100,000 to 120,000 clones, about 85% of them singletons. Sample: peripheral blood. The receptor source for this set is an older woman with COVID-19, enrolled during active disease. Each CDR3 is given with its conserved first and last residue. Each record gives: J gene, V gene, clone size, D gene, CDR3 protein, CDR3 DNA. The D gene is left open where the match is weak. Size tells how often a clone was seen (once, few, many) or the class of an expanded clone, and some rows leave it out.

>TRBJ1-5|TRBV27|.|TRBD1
CASSSRPRTGGIRQPQHF
TGTGCCAGCAGTTCAAGACCCCGGACAGGGGGCATTCGTCAGCCCCAGCATTTT
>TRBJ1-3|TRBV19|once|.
CATEMDNSGNTIYF
TGTGCCACTGAGATGGACAACTCTGGAAACACCATATATTTT
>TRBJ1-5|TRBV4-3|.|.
CASSQGGGQPQHF
TGCGCCAGCAGCCAAGGGGGAGGTCAGCCCCAGCATTTT
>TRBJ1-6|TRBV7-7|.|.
CASSLSAGGNSPLHF
TGTGCCAGCAGCTTAAGCGCCGGAGGGAATTCACCCCTCCACTTT
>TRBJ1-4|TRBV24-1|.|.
CATSPTRQVGEKLFF
TGTGCCACCAGTCCGACCCGACAGGTGGGAGAAAAACTGTTTTTT
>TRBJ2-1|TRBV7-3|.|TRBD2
CASSPTSSGGANNEQFF
TGTGCCAGCAGCCCTACCTCTTCCGGGGGGGCCAACAATGAGCAGTTCTTC
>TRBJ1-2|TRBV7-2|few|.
CASSLGSGSNYGYTF
TGTGCCAGCAGCCTAGGCTCCGGGAGTAACTATGGCTACACCTTC
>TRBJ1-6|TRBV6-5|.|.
CASSYTGTGNSPLHF
TGTGCCAGCAGTTATACCGGGACTGGAAATTCACCCCTCCACTTT
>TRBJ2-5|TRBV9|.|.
CASSVAPDSSETQYF
TGTGCCAGCAGCGTAGCCCCGGACAGCTCAGAGACCCAGTACTTC
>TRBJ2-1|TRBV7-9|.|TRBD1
CASSPGTGRNYNEQFF
TGTGCCAGCAGCCCGGGGACAGGCCGAAACTACAATGAGCAGTTCTTC
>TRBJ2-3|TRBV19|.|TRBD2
CASGGSADTQYF
TGTGCCTCCGGGGGGTCAGCAGATACGCAGTATTTT
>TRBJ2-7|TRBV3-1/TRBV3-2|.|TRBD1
CASSQAGTDYEQYF
TGTGCCAGCAGCCAAGCCGGGACAGACTACGAGCAGTACTTC
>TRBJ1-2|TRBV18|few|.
CASSGFAAASGDGYTF
TGTGCCAGCTCAGGGTTTGCGGCAGCGTCCGGTGATGGCTACACCTTC
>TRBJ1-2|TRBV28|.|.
CASSLGGDGYTF
TGTGCCAGCAGTTTGGGAGGGGATGGCTACACCTTC
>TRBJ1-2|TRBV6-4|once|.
CASSSGAGSVHGYTF
TGTGCCAGCAGTAGTGGGGCAGGGTCGGTACATGGCTACACCTTC
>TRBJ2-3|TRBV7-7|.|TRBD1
CASSFGTGGTDTQYF
TGTGCCAGCAGCTTCGGGACAGGGGGCACAGATACGCAGTATTTT
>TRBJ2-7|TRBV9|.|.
CASSPGRGPNEQYF
TGTGCCAGCAGCCCCGGGCGGGGACCTAACGAGCAGTACTTC
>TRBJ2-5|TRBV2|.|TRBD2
CASSAASGQETQYF
TGTGCCAGCAGCGCGGCTAGCGGACAAGAGACCCAGTACTTC
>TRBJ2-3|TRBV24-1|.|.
CATSDFQGKLTDTQYF
TGTGCCACCAGTGATTTCCAGGGGAAATTGACAGATACGCAGTATTTT
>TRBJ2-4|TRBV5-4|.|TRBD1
CASSLGTGGLAKNIQYF
TGTGCCAGCAGCTTGGGGACAGGGGGGTTAGCCAAAAACATTCAGTACTTC
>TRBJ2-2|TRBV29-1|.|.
CSVDPGNTGELFF
TGCAGCGTTGACCCCGGGAACACCGGGGAGCTGTTTTTT
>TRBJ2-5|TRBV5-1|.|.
CASSLGGALETQYF
TGCGCCAGCAGCTTGGGGGGAGCATTAGAGACCCAGTACTTC
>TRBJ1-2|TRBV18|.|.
CASSPQGEYGYTF
TGTGCCAGCTCACCACAGGGAGAGTATGGCTACACCTTC
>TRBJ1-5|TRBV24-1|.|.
CATRAGGNQPQHF
TGTGCCACCCGAGCCGGGGGCAATCAGCCCCAGCATTTT
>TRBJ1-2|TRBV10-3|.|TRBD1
CATGGDRQYGYTF
TGTGCCACCGGCGGGGACAGACAATATGGCTACACCTTC
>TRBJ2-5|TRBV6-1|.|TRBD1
CASSEGGTGFMAQYF
TGTGCCAGCAGTGAAGGGGGGACAGGGTTTATGGCCCAGTACTTC
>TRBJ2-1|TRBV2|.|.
CASRNRDIVYNEQFF
TGTGCCAGCCGAAACAGGGACATCGTCTACAATGAGCAGTTCTTC
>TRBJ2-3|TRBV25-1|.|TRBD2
CASLPQRLAESTDTQYF
TGTGCCAGCCTCCCCCAACGACTAGCAGAAAGCACAGATACGCAGTATTTT
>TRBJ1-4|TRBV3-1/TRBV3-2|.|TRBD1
CASSQLLPGQSTWGEKLFF
TGTGCCAGCAGCCAACTACTCCCGGGACAGAGTACCTGGGGCGAAAAACTGTTTTTT
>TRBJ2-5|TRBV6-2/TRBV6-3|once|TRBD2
CASSWASGGAETQYF
TGTGCCAGCAGTTGGGCTAGCGGGGGGGCCGAGACCCAGTACTTC
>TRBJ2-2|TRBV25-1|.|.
CASSERGTGELFF
TGTGCCAGCAGTGAACGGGGCACCGGGGAGCTGTTTTTT
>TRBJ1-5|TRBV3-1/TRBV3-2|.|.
CASSQDTGSTWPQHF
TGTGCCAGCAGCCAAGATACAGGCTCGACCTGGCCCCAGCATTTT
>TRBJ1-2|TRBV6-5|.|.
CASRNVGQTYGYTF
TGTGCCAGCCGGAACGTGGGACAAACCTATGGCTACACCTTC
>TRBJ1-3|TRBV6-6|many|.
CASTFRVSSGNTIYF
TGTGCCAGCACCTTCAGGGTTAGCTCTGGAAACACCATATATTTT
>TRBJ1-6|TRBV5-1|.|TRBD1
CASSFRTGGNSPLHF
TGCGCCAGCAGCTTTCGGACAGGGGGAAATTCACCCCTCCACTTT
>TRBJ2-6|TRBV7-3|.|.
CASQGAGGPSGANVLTF
TGTGCCAGCCAGGGCGCAGGGGGGCCATCTGGGGCCAACGTCCTGACTTTC
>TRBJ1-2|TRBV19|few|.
CASSIGAGAGYTF
TGTGCCAGTAGTATTGGGGCAGGCGCTGGCTACACCTTC
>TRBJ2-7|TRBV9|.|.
CASSGGPSSYEQYF
TGTGCCAGCAGCGGGGGCCCCAGCTCCTACGAGCAGTACTTC
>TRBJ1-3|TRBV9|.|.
CASSVYSSGNTIYF
TGTGCCAGCAGCGTATATTCCTCTGGAAACACCATATATTTT
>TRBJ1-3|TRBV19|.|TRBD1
CASSDRGLSGNTIYF
TGTGCCAGTAGCGACAGGGGGCTCTCTGGAAACACCATATATTTT
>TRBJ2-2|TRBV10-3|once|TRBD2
CAISGRTSGSLGGTGELFF
TGTGCCATCAGCGGCAGGACTAGCGGGTCCCTTGGAGGGACCGGGGAGCTGTTTTTT
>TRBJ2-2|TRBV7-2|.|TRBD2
CASSSRPGLRGNTGELFF
TGTGCCAGCAGCTCCAGGCCGGGACTAAGGGGGAACACCGGGGAGCTGTTTTTT
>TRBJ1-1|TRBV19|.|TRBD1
CASKGAHGGGEAFF
TGTGCCAGTAAGGGGGCGCATGGTGGGGGTGAAGCTTTCTTT
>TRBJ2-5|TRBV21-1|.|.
CASSRTGDMYQETQYF
TGTGCCAGCAGCCGGACAGGGGACATGTACCAAGAGACCCAGTACTTC
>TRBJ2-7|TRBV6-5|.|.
CASSYASAGPTYEQYF
TGTGCCAGCAGTTACGCTTCGGCAGGCCCCACCTACGAGCAGTACTTC
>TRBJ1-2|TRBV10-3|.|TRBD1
CAISTTGGGYTF
TGTGCCATCAGTACGACAGGGGGTGGCTACACCTTC
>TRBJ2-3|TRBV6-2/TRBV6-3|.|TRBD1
CASSYLPNQGAGTDTQYF
TGTGCCAGCAGTTACCTCCCCAATCAGGGGGCGGGAACAGATACGCAGTATTTT
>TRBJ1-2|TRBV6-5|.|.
CASAVGGYIYGYTF
TGTGCCAGCGCCGTGGGGGGGTATATCTATGGCTACACCTTC
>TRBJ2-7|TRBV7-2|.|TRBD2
CASGTSGGLYEQYF
TGTGCCAGCGGGACTAGCGGGGGGTTATACGAGCAGTACTTC
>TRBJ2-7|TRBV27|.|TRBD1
CASRTGGSYEQYF
TGTGCCAGCAGGACAGGGGGCTCCTACGAGCAGTACTTC
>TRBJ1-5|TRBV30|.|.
CAWSLGGDQPQHF
TGTGCCTGGAGTCTCGGGGGGGATCAGCCCCAGCATTTT
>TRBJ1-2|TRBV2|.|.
CASSEGADSFYGYTF
TGTGCCAGCAGTGAAGGGGCGGACAGCTTCTATGGCTACACCTTC
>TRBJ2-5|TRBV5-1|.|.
CASSFFGDSGQETQYF
TGCGCCAGCAGCTTTTTCGGGGATAGCGGCCAAGAGACCCAGTACTTC
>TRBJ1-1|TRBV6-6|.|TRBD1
CASGQFQGAQLDTEAFF
TGTGCCAGCGGTCAATTCCAGGGGGCTCAATTGGACACTGAAGCTTTCTTT
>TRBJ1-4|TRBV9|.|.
CASSVVGTYGEKLFF
TGTGCCAGCAGCGTAGTGGGGACATATGGTGAAAAACTGTTTTTT
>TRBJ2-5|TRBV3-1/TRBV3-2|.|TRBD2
CASSQDMASGETQYF
TGTGCCAGCAGCCAAGATATGGCTAGCGGGGAGACCCAGTACTTC
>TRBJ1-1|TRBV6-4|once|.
CASSAQGGRQITEAFF
TGTGCCAGCAGTGCACAGGGAGGGCGGCAAATCACTGAAGCTTTCTTT
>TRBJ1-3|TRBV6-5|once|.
CASSYSRGNTIYF
TGTGCCAGCAGTTACTCCCGGGGAAACACCATATATTTT